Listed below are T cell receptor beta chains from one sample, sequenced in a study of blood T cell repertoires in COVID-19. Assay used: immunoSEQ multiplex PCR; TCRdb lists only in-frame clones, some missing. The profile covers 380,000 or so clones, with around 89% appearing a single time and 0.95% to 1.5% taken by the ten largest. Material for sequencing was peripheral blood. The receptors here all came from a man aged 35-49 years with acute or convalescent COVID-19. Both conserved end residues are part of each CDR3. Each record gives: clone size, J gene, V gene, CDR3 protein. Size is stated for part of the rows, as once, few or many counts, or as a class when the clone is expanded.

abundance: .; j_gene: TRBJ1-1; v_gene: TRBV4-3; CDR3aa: CASSQDGAGKAFF
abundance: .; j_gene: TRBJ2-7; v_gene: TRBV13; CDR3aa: CASSLGLREQYF
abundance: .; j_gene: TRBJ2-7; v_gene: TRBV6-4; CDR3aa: CASKAVTGGPDYEQYF
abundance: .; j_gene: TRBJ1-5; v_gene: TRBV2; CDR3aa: CASSKDRGNQPQHF
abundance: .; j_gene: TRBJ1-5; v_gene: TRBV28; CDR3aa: CASGWSRDTGRPQHF
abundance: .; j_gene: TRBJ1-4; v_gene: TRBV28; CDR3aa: CASSLATGRHEKLFF
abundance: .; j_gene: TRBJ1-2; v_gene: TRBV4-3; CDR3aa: CASSQDRRQSGGGYTF
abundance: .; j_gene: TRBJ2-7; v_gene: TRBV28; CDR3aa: CASSTPTREYLYEQYF
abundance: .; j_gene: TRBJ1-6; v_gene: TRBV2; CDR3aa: CASRTGTTNSPLHF
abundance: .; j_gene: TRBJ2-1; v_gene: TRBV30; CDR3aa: CAWSDFAEQFF
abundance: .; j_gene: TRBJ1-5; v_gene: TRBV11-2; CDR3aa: CASSLGAGGENQPQHF
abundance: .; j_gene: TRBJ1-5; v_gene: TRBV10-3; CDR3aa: CAISESGGGNSNQPQHF
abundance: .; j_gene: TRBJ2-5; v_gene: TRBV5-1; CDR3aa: CASGGVPEGDQYF
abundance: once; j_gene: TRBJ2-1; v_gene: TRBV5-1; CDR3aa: CASSLVWGTSGRASYNEQFF
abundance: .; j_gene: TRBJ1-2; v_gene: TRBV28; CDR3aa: CASSFSLGYTF
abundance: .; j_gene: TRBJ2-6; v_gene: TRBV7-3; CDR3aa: CASSLGPGGLSGANVLTF
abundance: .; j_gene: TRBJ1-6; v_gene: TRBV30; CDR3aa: CAWTRRDRDSPLHF
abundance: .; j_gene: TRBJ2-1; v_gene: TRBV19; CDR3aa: CASSDRGHEQFF
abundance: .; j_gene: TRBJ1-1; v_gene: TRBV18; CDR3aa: CASSPAGSEAFF
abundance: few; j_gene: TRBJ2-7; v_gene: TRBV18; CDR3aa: CASSRDSTYEQYF
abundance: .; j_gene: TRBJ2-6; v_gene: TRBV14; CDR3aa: CASSRSSGANVLTF
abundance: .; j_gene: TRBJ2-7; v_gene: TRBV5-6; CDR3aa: CASSFSGLSYEQYF
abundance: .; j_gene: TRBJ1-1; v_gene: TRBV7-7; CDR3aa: CASSLKWGRNTEAFF
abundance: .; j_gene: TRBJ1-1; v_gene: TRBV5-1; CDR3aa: CASSPWGRMNTEAFF
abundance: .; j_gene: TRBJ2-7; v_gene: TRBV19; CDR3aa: CASSSQGASGEQYF
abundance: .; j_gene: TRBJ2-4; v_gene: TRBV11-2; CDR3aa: CASSSGTSKTKNIQYF
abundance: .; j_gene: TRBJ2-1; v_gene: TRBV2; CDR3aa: CASSTLTRADEQFF
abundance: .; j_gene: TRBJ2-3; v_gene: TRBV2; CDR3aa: CASRRLAQGTDTQYF
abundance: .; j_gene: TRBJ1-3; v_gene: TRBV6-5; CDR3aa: CASSYSSRAGNTIYF
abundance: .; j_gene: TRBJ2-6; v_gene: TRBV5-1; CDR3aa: CASSRRPGQGPAGANVLTF
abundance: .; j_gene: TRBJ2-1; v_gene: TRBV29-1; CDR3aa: CSVYWTGNEQFF
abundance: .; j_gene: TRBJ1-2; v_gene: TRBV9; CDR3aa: CASSVKGDRSYTF
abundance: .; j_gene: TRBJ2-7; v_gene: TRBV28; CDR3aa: CASSLAETYEQYF
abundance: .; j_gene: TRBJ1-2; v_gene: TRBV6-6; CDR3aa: CASGRVYYGYTF
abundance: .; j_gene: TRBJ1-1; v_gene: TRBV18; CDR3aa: CASSPTRDTEAFF
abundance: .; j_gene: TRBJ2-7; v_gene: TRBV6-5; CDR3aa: CASSFLNRRFSYEQYF
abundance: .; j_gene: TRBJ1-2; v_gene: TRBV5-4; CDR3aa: CASSFYRDRESAGYTF
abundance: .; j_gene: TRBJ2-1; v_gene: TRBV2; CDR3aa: CASSVFTAGLNEQFF
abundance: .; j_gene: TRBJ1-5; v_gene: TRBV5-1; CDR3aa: CASSLTGDQPQHF
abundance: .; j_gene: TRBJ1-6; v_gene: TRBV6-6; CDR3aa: CASSYSNSGSPLHF
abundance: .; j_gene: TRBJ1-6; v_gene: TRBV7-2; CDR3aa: CASSPQGGDYNSPLHF
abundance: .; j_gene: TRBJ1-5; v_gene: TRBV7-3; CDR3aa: CASSQGSDQPQHF
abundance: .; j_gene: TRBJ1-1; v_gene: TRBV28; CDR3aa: CASSFENGQGEAFF
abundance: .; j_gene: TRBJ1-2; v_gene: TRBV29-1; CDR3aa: CSVEDLDYYGYTF
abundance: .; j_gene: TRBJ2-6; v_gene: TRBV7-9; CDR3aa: CASSYGGSGANVLTF
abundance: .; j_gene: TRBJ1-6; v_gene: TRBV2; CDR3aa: CATGTGDSPLHF